The 20 T cell receptor beta chains listed next were all sequenced from one sample in a study of blood T cells in healthy people across ages. The authors ran a second PCR of 7 to 11 cycles using a sample-barcoded 5' primer and a J-beta primer mix. TCRdb redid the calling of the 5' RACE reads with MiXCR, one entry per CDR3 protein. The data hold fewer than 900,000 distinct CDR3 sequences, with 36% observed a single time. The sequenced sample consisted of blood. Every receptor here comes from a man aged 18 to 29 in good health.

J is TRBJ2-3 and V is TRBV29-1; TRBD1 aligns across 7 bases. CDR1 SQVTM and CDR2 ANQGSEA come from the germline V gene. This CDR3 is 11 amino acids long. The junction had 1 base not matched to a gene; V was cut back by 5 bases and J by 5 bases. For the CDR3, the DNA is TGCAGCGTTTACAGGGGAGATACGCAGTATTTT. Translated: CSVYRGDTQYF.

The sample holds many counts of this clonotype. The chain links TRBV20-1 to TRBJ2-3; D remains ambiguous. Germline V gene lookup returns CDR1 DFQATT and CDR2 SNEGSKA (reference sequence). This CDR3 is 14 amino acids long. V was cut by 5 bases and J by 0 bases, with 12 bases left in between. CDR3 DNA: TGCAGTGCTGCTACGGTACGGAGCACAGATACGCAGTATTTT. It yields the protein CSAATVRSTDTQYF.

The chain carries TRBV28 and TRBJ2-3; D might be TRBD1 (5 bases). V was clipped by 9 bases and J by 0 bases, with 10 bases between them. Germline CDR1 MDHEN, CDR2 SYDVKM. The CDR3 has 13 amino acids. CDR3 amino acids: CASETASTDTQYF. The CDR3, as DNA: TGTGCCAGTGAGACAGCTAGCACAGATACGCAGTATTTT.

Comments on this clonotype: A single base separates this from a much larger clone, so it may be a read error. The CDR3 loop is CASSLGPSGTEEDTQYF. The CDR3 DNA sequence: TGCGCCAGCAGCTTGGGGCCTAGCGGGACAGAGGAAGATACGCAGTATTTT. The chain employs TRBV5-1 and TRBJ2-3, with TRBD2 matching 9 bases. CDR3 size: 17 residues. The V and J ends lost 0 bases and 5 bases, in that order; junction bases with no gene match: 10. CDR1 is SGHRS and CDR2 is YFSETQ in the germline V gene.

This clonotype was counted only a few times. The rearrangement joins TRBV20-1 to TRBJ2-1; 7 bases are shared with TRBD2. From germline, CDR1 is DFQATT and CDR2 SNEGSKA (reference sequence). This CDR3 is built from 14 residues. V was clipped by 0 bases and J by 10 bases; unmatched bases: 9. The CDR3 protein is CSARDYHGLGEQFF. As DNA, the CDR3 is TGCAGTGCTAGAGATTACCACGGACTAGGGGAGCAGTTCTTC.

The chain joins TRBV9 to TRBJ1-1; 7 nucleotides line up with TRBD1. CDR1 SGDLS and CDR2 YYNGEE come from the germline V gene. The length of the CDR3 is 12 residues. V lost 0 bases, J lost 11 bases, and 4 bases stayed unmatched. The CDR3 loop is CASSVGTGGAFF. The DNA of the CDR3 is TGTGCCAGCAGCGTAGGGACAGGCGGGGCTTTCTTT.

A few counts support this clonotype. The V call is TRBV4-3, the J call TRBJ2-1; D perhaps matches TRBD2 (5 bases). CDR3 size: 13 residues. Germline assignment: CDR1 LGHNA and CDR2 YSLEER. The V end was cut by 5 bases, the J end by 3 bases, with 8 bases between. The CDR3 region is CASSAGLYNEQFF. The DNA of the CDR3 is TGCGCCAGCAGCGCCGGACTCTACAATGAGCAGTTCTTC.

This clonotype was counted a single time. This chain links TRBV20-1 with TRBJ2-7, with 8 nucleotides matching TRBD2. The CDR3 runs 13 residues. Germline values: CDR1 DFQATT, CDR2 SNEGSKA (reference sequence). After removal of 7 bases from V and 7 bases from J, the junction contained 12 bases not matched to a gene. The CDR3 bases are TGCAGTGTCCCCGGACTAGCTGGTAATGAGCAGTACTTC. The encoded protein is CSVPGLAGNEQYF.

At least ten counts were recorded for this clonotype. The chain links TRBV7-2 to TRBJ1-1; D unresolved. Deletions cut 4 bases from V and 5 bases from J, with 11 bases between. The germline CDR1 and CDR2 sequences are SGHTA and FQGNSA. This CDR3 contains 13 residues. The CDR3 bases are TGTGCCAGCAGCTCCACCATCGGGACTGAAGCTTTCTTT. This gives the protein CASSSTIGTEAFF.

This clonotype turned up a few times. The rearrangement joins TRBV7-9 to TRBJ2-3; 9 nucleotides agree with TRBD2. Trimming removed 4 bases from V and 0 bases from J; junction bases left unmatched: 2. This CDR3 is built from 15 residues. Germline CDR1 is SEHNR and CDR2 is FQNEAQ (reference sequence). DNA of the CDR3: TGTGCCAGCAGCTGGGCGGGGGGGAGCACAGATACGCAGTATTTT. This codes for CASSWAGGSTDTQYF.

V usage is TRBV20-1 and J usage is TRBJ1-2; D is uncertain. Trimming removed 5 bases at V and 6 bases at J, with 10 bases between. Germline V gene data show CDR1 as DFQATT and CDR2 as SNEGSKA (reference sequence). This CDR3 region has 11 residues. The CDR3 coding sequence is TGCAGTGCTCACGTAAAGGATGGCTACACCTTC. Translating gives CSAHVKDGYTF.

On this clonotype itself: It may be a read error: a sequence one base away is much more abundant. The V call is TRBV29-1, the J call TRBJ1-2; D ambiguous. The CDR3 covers 11 residues. Germline assignment: CDR1 SQVTM and CDR2 ANQGSEA. In DNA form, the CDR3 reads TGCAGCGTTGAAGGCGGCTATGACTACACCTTC. This translates into CSVEGGYDYTF.

V usage is TRBV7-9 and J usage is TRBJ1-5; 7 bases match TRBD1. Unmatched junction bases numbered 6, after V lost 7 bases and J lost 3 bases. This CDR3 is 14 amino acids long. Germline CDR1 is SEHNR and CDR2 is FQNEAQ (reference sequence). CDR3 amino acids: CASTSTGINQPQHF. In nucleotides, the CDR3 is TGTGCCAGCACCTCGACAGGGATCAATCAGCCCCAGCATTTT. The full variable domain, completed using reference TRBV7-9 and TRBJ1-5, is DTGVSQNPRHKITKRGQNVTFRCDPISEHNRLYWYRQTLGQGPEFLTYFQNEAQLEKSRLLSDRFSAERPKGSFSTLEIQRTEQGDSAMYLCASTSTGINQPQHFGDGTRLSIL.

V and J are TRBV7-3 and TRBJ2-5; 14 positions match TRBD2. The V and J ends lost 5 bases and 0 bases, in that order; junction bases with no gene match: 17. This CDR3 has 21 amino acids. Germline V gene data show CDR1 as SGHTA and CDR2 as FQGTGA. CDR3 in DNA: TGTGCCAGCAGCCCTCTTGGACTAGCGGGGGGAGAATATGGACACCAAGAGACCCAGTACTTC. The encoded protein is CASSPLGLAGGEYGHQETQYF.

The rearrangement joins TRBV13 to TRBJ2-4, with 7 bases fitting TRBD1. TRBJ2-7 explains the end of the DNA better; the J call may be wrong. The CDR3 sequence is 17 residues long. Germline assignment: CDR1 PRHDT and CDR2 FYEKMQ (reference sequence). CDR3 protein: CASSLGSQRGRGDEQYF. Here the CDR3 DNA reads TGTGCCAGCAGCTTGGGTTCCCAAAGGGGGCGTGGGGACGAGCAGTACTTC.

This clonotype was counted between two and nine times. The gene calls are TRBV5-6 and TRBJ2-7, with 12 bases that match TRBD2. This CDR3 comprises 15 residues. Germline-derived CDR1 and CDR2 are SGHDT and YYEEEE. Trimming took 4 bases from V and 3 from J; bases not matched to a gene: 5. In DNA, the CDR3 is TGTGCCAGCAGCCCCACTAGCGGGGGGCTCTACGAGCAGTACTTC. This sequence encodes CASSPTSGGLYEQYF.

This clonotype was observed a few times. The V and J genes are TRBV12-3 or TRBV12-4 and TRBJ2-4, with D possibly TRBD2 on 7 matching bases. V lost 2 bases and J 7 bases, leaving 12 bases between the germline ends. This CDR3 region has 14 residues. The CDR3 spells CASSLWGGANIQYF. CDR3 coding DNA: TGTGCCAGCAGTTTATGGGGGGGGGCGAACATTCAGTACTTC.

As concerns this clonotype: Sequence at one end of the junction differs from germline and may be a read error. The chain uses TRBV7-7 and TRBJ2-2; no reliable D call. The CDR3 is 15 amino acids. Germline CDR1 SSHAT, CDR2 FNYEAQ (reference sequence). CDR3 in DNA: TGTGCTAGCAGCTTCGGACGTAACCGGACCGGGGAGCTGTTTTTT. Protein product: CASSFGRNRTGELFF. The full variable domain, completed using reference TRBV7-7 and TRBJ2-2, is GAGVSQSPRYKVTKRGQDVTLRCDPISSHATLYWYQQALGQGPEFLTYFNYEAQPDKSGLPSDRFSAERPEGSISTLTIQRTEQRDSAMYRCASSFGRNRTGELFFGEGSRLTVL.

This clonotype was observed at least ten times. A much larger clone differs from this one at a single base, so this may be a read error. The gene calls are TRBV4-3 and TRBJ1-5, with TRBD1 matching over 10 bases. The CDR3 contains 16 residues. Germline V gene sequence: CDR1 LGHNA, CDR2 YSLEER. After removal of 0 bases from V and 9 bases from J, the junction contained 8 bases not matched to a gene. This chain's CDR3 is CASSQDGTGDAGPQHF. CDR3 nucleotides: TGCGCCAGCAGCCAAGATGGGACAGGGGACGCGGGGCCCCAGCATTTT.

The chain recombines TRBV11-2 with TRBJ1-6, with D perhaps matching TRBD1 (6 bases). Germline-derived CDR1 and CDR2 are SGHAT and FQNNGV. The V gene lost 5 bases and the J gene lost 9 bases, with 20 bases spanning the gap. The CDR3 is made up of 16 amino acids. CDR3 sequence (DNA): TGTGCCAGCAGCCCAACGGGTTGGGGGCCGGGTTCACCCCTCCACTTT. Translated, it gives CASSPTGWGPGSPLHF.